The clone carrying this TCR beta chain was recorded many times. This specimen belongs to a study of metastatic and nonmetastatic thyroid tumors. The CDR3 is made up of 15 amino acids. V trimming: 6 bases; J trimming: 6 bases; junction bases outside the gene matches: 10. CDR1 SGHNT and CDR2 YYREEE come from the germline V gene (reference sequence). Until they underwent thyroid surgery, no patient had received any treatment. Using MiXCR, TCRdb re-called clones from the PCR reads. In the table there are around 23,000 clones, roughly 24% of which are singletons. The source is a female donor with papillary thyroid cancer or a benign thyroid nodule (not recorded which). Some clones in this sample may be carry-over from other donors' samples. Sequences were obtained from blood. V is TRBV5-4 and J is TRBJ1-2; TRBD1 agrees at 11 bases. As DNA, the CDR3 is TGTGCCAGCACCTACCCACCGGGACAGGGGGATGGCTACACCTTC. Protein sequence: CASTYPPGQGDGYTF.